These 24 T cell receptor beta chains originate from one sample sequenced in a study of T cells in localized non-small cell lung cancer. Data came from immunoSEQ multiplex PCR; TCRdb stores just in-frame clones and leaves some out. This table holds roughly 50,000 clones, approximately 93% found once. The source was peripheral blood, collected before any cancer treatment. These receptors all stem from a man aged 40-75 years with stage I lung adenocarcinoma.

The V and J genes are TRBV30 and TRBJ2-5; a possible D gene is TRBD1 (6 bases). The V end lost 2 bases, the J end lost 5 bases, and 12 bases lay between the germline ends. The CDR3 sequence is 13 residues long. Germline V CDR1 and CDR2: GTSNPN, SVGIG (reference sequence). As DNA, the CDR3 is TGTGCCTGGAGTACGCTCACAGGGGAGACCCAGTACTTC. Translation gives CAWSTLTGETQYF.

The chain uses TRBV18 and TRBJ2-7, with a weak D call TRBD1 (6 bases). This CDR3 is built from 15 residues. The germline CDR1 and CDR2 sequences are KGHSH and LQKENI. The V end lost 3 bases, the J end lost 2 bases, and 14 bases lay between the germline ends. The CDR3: CASSPSQGTTYEQYF. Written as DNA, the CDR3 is TGTGCCAGCTCACCTTCACAGGGAACGACCTACGAGCAGTACTTC.

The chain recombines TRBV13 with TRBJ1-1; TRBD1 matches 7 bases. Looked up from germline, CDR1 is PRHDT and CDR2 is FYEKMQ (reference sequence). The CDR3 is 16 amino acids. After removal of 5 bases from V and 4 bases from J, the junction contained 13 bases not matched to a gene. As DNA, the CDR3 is TGTGCCAGCAGCCCCAAGCCGACAGGGAGTTTCACTGAAGCTTTCTTT. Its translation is CASSPKPTGSFTEAFF.

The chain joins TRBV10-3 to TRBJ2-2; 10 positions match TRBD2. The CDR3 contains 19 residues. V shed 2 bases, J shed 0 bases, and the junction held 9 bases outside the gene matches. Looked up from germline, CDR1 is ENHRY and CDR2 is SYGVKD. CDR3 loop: CAISENWGTSAANTGELFF. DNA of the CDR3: TGTGCCATCAGTGAGAATTGGGGGACTAGCGCAGCGAACACCGGGGAGCTGTTTTTT.

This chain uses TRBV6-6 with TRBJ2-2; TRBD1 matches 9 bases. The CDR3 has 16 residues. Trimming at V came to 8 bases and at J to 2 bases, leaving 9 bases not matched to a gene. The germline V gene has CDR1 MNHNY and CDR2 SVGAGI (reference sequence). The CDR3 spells CASGQQGALNTGELFF. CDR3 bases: TGTGCCAGCGGACAACAGGGGGCCCTTAACACCGGGGAGCTGTTTTTT.

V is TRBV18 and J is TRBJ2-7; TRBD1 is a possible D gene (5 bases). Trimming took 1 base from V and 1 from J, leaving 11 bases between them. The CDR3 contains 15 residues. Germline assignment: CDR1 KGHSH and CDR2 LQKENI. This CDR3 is CASSPLDTYSYEQYF. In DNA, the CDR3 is TGTGCCAGCTCACCACTGGACACCTATTCCTACGAGCAGTACTTC.

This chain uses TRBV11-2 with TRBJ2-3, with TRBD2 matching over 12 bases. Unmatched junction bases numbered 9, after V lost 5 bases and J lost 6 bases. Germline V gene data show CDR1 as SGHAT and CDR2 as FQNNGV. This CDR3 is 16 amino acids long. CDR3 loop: CASSPGRTSGMDTQYF. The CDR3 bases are TGTGCCAGCAGCCCCGGCCGGACTAGCGGGATGGATACGCAGTATTTT.

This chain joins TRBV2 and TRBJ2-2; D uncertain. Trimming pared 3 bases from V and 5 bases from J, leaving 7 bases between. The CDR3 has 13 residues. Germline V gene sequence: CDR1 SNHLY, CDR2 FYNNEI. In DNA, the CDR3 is TGTGCCAGCAGTGAGCTGGGGACCGGGGAGCTGTTTTTT. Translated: CASSELGTGELFF.

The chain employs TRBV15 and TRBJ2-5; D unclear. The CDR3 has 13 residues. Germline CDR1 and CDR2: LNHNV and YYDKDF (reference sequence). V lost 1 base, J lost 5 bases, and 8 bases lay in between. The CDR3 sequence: CATSRGVFETQYF. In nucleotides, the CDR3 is TGTGCCACCAGCAGAGGAGTTTTCGAGACCCAGTACTTC.

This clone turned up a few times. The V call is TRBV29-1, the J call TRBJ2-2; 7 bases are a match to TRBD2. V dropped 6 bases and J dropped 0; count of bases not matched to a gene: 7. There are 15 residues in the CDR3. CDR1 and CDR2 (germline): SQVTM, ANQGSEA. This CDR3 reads CSVTLARTNTGELFF. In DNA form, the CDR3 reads TGCAGCGTGACACTAGCGAGAACGAACACCGGGGAGCTGTTTTTT.

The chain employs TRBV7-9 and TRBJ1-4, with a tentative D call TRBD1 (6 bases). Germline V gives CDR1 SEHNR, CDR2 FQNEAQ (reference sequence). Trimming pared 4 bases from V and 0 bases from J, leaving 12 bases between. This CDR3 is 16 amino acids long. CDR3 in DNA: TGTGCCAGCAGCTCGGGAGACAGGACAACTAATGAAAAACTGTTTTTT. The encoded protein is CASSSGDRTTNEKLFF.

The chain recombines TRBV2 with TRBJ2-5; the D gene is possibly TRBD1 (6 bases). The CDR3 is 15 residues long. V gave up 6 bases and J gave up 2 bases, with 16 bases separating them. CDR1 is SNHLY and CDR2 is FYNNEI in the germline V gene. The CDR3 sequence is CASRGQRLPQETQYF. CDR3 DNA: TGTGCCAGCAGAGGACAGCGGTTACCTCAAGAGACCCAGTACTTC. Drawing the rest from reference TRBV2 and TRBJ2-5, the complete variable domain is EPEVTQTPSHQVTQMGQEVILRCVPISNHLYFYWYRQILGQKVEFLVSFYNNEISEKSEIFDDQFSVERPDGSNFTLKIRSTKLEDSAMYFCASRGQRLPQETQYFGPGTRLLVL.

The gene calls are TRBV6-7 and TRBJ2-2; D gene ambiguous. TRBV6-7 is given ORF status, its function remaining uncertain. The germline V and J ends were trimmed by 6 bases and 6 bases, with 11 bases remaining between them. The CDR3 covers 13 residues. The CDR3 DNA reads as TGTGCCAGCAGGCTACCGGGCGCCGGGGAGCTGTTTTTT. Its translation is CASRLPGAGELFF.

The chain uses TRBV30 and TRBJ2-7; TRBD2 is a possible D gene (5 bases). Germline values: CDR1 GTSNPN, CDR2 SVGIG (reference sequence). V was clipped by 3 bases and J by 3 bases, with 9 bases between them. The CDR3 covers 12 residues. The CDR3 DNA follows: TGTGCCTGGAGATTCGGGGACTACGAGCAGTACTTC. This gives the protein CAWRFGDYEQYF.

The CDR3 nucleotides are TGTGCCAGCATTCTGACAGGGTCGGTTGAAGCTTTCTTT. This codes for CASILTGSVEAFF. V gene TRBV28 combines with J gene TRBJ1-1, with 7 bases that match TRBD1. Germline values: CDR1 MDHEN, CDR2 SYDVKM. Trimming at V came to 7 bases and at J to 7 bases, leaving 9 bases not matched to a gene. CDR3 length equals 13 residues.

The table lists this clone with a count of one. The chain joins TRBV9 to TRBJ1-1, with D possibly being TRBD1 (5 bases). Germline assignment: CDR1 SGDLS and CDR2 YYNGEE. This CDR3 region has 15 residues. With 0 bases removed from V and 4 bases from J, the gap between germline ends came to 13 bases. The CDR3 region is CASSVVDLGGTEAFF. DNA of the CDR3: TGTGCCAGCAGCGTAGTGGATTTGGGGGGCACTGAAGCTTTCTTT.

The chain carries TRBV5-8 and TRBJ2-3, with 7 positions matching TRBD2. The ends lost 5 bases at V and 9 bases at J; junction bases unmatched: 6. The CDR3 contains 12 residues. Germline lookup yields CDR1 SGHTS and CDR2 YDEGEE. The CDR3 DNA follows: TGTGCCAGCAGAATAGCGGGCCCCACGCAGTATTTT. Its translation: CASRIAGPTQYF.

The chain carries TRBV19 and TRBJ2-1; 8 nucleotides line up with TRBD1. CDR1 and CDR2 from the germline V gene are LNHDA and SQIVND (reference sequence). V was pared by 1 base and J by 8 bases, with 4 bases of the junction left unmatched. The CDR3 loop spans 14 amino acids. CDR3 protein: CASSIGTGTYEQFF. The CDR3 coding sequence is TGTGCCAGTAGTATAGGGACAGGGACATATGAGCAGTTCTTC.

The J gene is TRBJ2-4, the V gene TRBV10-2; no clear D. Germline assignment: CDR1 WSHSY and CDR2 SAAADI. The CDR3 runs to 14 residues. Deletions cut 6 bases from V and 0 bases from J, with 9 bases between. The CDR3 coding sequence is TGCGCCAGCAGCGCTACGGGAGCCAAAAACATTCAGTACTTC. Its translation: CASSATGAKNIQYF.

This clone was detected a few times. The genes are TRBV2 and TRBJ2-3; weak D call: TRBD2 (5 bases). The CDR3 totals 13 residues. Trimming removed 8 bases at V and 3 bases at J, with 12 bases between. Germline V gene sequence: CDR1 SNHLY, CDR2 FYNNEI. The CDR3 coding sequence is TGTGCCAGCGTGAGTAGCGAGACAGATACGCAGTATTTT. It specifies CASVSSETDTQYF.

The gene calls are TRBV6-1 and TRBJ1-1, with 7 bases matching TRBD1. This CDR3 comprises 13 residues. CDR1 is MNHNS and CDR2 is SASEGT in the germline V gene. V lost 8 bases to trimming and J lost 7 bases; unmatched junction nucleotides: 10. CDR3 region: CASGRQGHIEAFF. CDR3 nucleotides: TGTGCCAGCGGGAGACAGGGACATATTGAAGCTTTCTTT.

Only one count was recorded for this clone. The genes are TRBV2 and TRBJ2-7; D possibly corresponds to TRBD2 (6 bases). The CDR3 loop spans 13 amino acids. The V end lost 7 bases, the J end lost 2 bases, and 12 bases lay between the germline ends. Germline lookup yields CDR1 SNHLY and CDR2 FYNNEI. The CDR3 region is CASKVADAYEQYF. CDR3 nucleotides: TGTGCCAGCAAAGTAGCGGATGCCTACGAGCAGTACTTC.

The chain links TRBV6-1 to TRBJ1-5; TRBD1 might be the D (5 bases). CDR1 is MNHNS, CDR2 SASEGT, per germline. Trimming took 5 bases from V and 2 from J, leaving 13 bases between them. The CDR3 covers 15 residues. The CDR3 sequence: CASSWSGRGNQPQHF. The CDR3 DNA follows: TGTGCCAGCAGTTGGTCAGGGAGGGGCAATCAGCCCCAGCATTTT.

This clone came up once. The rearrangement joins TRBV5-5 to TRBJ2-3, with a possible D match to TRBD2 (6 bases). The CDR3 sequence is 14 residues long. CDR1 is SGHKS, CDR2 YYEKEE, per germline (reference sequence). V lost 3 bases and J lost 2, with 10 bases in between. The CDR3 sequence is CASSSGLLTDTQYF. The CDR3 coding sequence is TGTGCCAGCAGCTCGGGACTCCTCACAGATACGCAGTATTTT.